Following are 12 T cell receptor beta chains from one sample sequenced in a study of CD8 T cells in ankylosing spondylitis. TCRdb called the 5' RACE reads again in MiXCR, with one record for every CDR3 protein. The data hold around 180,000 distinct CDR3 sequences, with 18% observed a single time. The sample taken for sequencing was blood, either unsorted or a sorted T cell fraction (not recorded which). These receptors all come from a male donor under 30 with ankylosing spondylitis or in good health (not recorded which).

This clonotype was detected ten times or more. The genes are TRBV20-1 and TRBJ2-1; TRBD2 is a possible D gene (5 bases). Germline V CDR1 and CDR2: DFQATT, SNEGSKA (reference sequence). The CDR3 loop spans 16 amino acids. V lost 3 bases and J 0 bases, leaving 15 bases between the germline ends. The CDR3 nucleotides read TGCAGTGCTAGTGTGAGCGGCCAATTCTCCTACAATGAGCAGTTCTTC. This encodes CSASVSGQFSYNEQFF.

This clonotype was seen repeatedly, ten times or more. CDR3 protein: CASTSSGRKEDEQFF. The CDR3 nucleotides are TGCGCCAGCACATCTAGCGGGAGGAAGGAGGATGAGCAGTTCTTC. The V and J genes are TRBV10-1 and TRBJ2-1, with 11 positions matching TRBD2. The germline V gene has CDR1 WNHNN and CDR2 SYGVQD (reference sequence). V lost 7 bases and J lost 8; bases outside the gene matches: 10. The CDR3 runs to 15 residues.

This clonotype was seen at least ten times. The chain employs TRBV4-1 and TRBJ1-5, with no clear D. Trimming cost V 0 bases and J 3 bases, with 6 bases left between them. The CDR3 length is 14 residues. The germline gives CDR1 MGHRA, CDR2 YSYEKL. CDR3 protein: CASSQDGLNQPQHF. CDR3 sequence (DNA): TGCGCCAGCAGCCAAGATGGCCTCAATCAGCCCCAGCATTTT.

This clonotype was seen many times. The DNA for the CDR3 is TGTGCCTGGAGTCGGTTAGCGGGAGGAAAAAATGAGCAGTTCTTC. Translated: CAWSRLAGGKNEQFF. The chain couples TRBV30 to TRBJ2-1; 10 nucleotides align to TRBD2. CDR1 is GTSNPN, CDR2 SVGIG, per germline (reference sequence). The CDR3 length is 15 residues. V gave up 2 bases and J gave up 7 bases; unmatched junction bases: 8.

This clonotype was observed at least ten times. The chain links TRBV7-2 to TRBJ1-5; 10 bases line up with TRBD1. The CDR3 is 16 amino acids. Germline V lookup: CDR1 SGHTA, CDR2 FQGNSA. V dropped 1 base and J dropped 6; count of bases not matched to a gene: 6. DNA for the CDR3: TGTGCCAGCAGCTTAGAGTGGGACAGGGGAACTCAGCCCCAGCATTTT. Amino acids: CASSLEWDRGTQPQHF.

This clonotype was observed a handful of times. CDR3 nucleotide sequence: TGTGCCAGCAGTGAGCTGCAGGGTGCTGAAGCTTTCTTT. Amino acid sequence: CASSELQGAEAFF. The genes are TRBV25-1 and TRBJ1-1; D possibly corresponds to TRBD1 (5 bases). The CDR3 length is 13 residues. Trimming took 3 bases from V and 6 from J, leaving 11 bases between them. Germline V gives CDR1 MGHDK, CDR2 SYGVNS. Complete variable domain (other parts from reference TRBV25-1 and TRBJ1-1): EADIYQTPRYLVIGTGKKITLECSQTMGHDKMYWYQQDPGMELHLIHYSYGVNSTEKGDLSSESTVSRIRTEHFPLTLESARPSHTSQYLCASSELQGAEAFFGQGTRLTVV.

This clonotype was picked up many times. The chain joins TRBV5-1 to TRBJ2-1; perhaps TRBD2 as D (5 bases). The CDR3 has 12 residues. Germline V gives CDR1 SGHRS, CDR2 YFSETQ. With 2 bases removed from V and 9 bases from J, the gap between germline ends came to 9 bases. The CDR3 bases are TGCGCCAGCAGCTTAAGCGGTACTGAGCAGTTCTTC. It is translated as CASSLSGTEQFF.

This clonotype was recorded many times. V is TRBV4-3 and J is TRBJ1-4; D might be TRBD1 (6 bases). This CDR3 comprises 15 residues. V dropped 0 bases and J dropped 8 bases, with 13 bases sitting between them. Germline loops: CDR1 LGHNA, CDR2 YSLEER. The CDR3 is CASSQDVRGKEKLFF. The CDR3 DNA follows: TGCGCCAGCAGCCAAGATGTCAGGGGAAAGGAAAAACTGTTTTTT.

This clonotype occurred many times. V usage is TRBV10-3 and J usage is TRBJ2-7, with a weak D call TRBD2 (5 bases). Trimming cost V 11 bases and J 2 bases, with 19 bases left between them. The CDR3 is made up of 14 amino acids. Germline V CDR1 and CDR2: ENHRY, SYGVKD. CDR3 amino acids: CASQATRSTYEQYV. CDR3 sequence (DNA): TGTGCCTCGCAAGCCACTAGAAGTACCTACGAGCAGTACGTC.

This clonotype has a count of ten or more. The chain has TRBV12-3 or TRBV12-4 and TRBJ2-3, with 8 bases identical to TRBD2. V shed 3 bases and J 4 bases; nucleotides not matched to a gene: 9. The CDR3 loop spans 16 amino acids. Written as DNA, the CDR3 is TGTGCCAGCAGTTTCTCACTAGCGGAGATATCAGATACGCAGTATTTT. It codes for CASSFSLAEISDTQYF.

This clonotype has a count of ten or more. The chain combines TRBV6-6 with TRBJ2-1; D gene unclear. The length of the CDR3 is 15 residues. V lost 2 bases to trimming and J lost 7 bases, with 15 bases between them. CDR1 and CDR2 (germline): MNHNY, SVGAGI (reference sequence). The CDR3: CASSYAVAQTNEQFF. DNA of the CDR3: TGTGCCAGCAGTTACGCAGTAGCACAAACAAATGAGCAGTTCTTC.

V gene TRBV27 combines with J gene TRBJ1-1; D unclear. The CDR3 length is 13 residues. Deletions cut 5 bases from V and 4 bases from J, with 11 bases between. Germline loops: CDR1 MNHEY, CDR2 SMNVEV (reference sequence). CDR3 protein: CASSTARSTEAFF. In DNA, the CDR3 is TGTGCCAGCAGTACCGCTCGGAGCACTGAAGCTTTCTTT.